The 17 T cell receptor beta chains reported below all come from one sample, sequenced in a study of blood T cell repertoires in COVID-19. Generated by immunoSEQ multiplex PCR, the TCRdb table keeps only in-frame clones and is missing some. The profile shows under 250,000 clones, around four fifths of them singletons. Material: peripheral blood. Source of these receptors: a man aged 25-45 years who had recovered from COVID-19.

The chain employs TRBV27 and TRBJ2-1; D is perhaps TRBD2 (5 bases). Trimming stripped 0 bases from V and 3 bases from J, with 6 bases between. Looked up from germline, CDR1 is MNHEY and CDR2 is SMNVEV (reference sequence). The CDR3 covers 14 residues. The CDR3 DNA is TGTGCCAGCAGTTTATCGACTAACTACAATGAGCAGTTCTTC. It is translated as CASSLSTNYNEQFF.

This sequence joins TRBV3-1 (or the pseudogene TRBV3-2) and TRBJ1-4; D not resolved. This CDR3 spans 14 amino acids. Germline V gene data show CDR1 as LGHDT and CDR2 as YNNKEL (reference sequence). Trimming left V 6 bases short and J 5 bases short, with 13 bases between. For the CDR3, the DNA is TGTGCCAGCAGTTCGCGTCCTTCCAATGAAAAACTGTTTTTT. It translates to CASSSRPSNEKLFF.

The chain recombines TRBV10-3 with TRBJ2-6; 10 nucleotides agree with TRBD1. The CDR3 consists of 17 residues. V lost 4 bases, J lost 0 bases, and 3 bases stayed unmatched. Germline CDR1 and CDR2: ENHRY and SYGVKD. In nucleotides, the CDR3 is TGTGCCATCAGTGGGGGACAGGGGAGCTCTGGGGCCAACGTCCTGACTTTC. Translating it yields CAISGGQGSSGANVLTF.

The V call is TRBV11-2, the J call TRBJ2-3; 8 bases are shared with TRBD2. CDR3 size: 16 residues. V lost 4 bases, J lost 4 bases, and 10 bases stayed unmatched. The germline V gene encodes CDR1 SGHAT and CDR2 FQNNGV. CDR3 sequence reads: CASSSSHGGGPDTQYF. The CDR3 nucleotides read TGTGCCAGCAGCTCCAGCCACGGCGGGGGGCCAGATACGCAGTATTTT.

The chain carries TRBV5-1 and TRBJ2-5, with TRBD1 identical over 7 bases. Germline V lookup: CDR1 SGHRS, CDR2 YFSETQ. Germline trimming cut 7 bases from V and 4 bases from J; bases unmatched to any gene: 7. CDR3 length equals 13 residues. The CDR3 sequence: CASQTGLGETQYF. The CDR3 bases are TGCGCCAGCCAGACAGGGCTGGGAGAGACCCAGTACTTC.

The chain recombines TRBV14 with TRBJ2-3; D uncertain. The CDR3 runs 13 residues. Germline values: CDR1 SGHDN, CDR2 FVKESK. V was pared by 4 bases and J by 4 bases, with 9 bases between. CDR3 sequence: CASSPTLADTQYF. CDR3 sequence (DNA): TGTGCCAGCAGCCCCACTTTGGCAGATACGCAGTATTTT. Full variable domain (remainder filled in from reference TRBV14 and TRBJ2-3): EAGVTQFPSHSVIEKGQTVTLRCDPISGHDNLYWYRRVMGKEIKFLLHFVKESKQDESGMPNNRFLAERTGGTYSTLKVQPAELEDSGVYFCASSPTLADTQYFGPGTRLTVL.

This clone was observed once. This sequence joins TRBV11-2 and TRBJ2-7, with 8 bases aligning to TRBD1. Germline CDR1 is SGHAT and CDR2 is FQNNGV. The CDR3 is 15 residues long. V shed 5 bases, J shed 2 bases, and the junction held 8 bases outside the gene matches. The CDR3 spells CASSPGTGNTYEQYF. The CDR3 coding sequence is TGTGCCAGCAGCCCCGGGACAGGAAACACCTACGAGCAGTACTTC.

This clone was recorded at least ten times. The chain uses TRBV5-6 and TRBJ1-4; D not resolved. CDR1 and CDR2 from the germline V gene are SGHDT and YYEEEE. The CDR3 spans 15 residues. V lost 3 bases and J 7 bases, leaving 16 bases between the germline ends. CDR3 region: CASSSGVGGPEKLFF. CDR3 nucleotides: TGTGCCAGCAGCTCGGGAGTTGGCGGTCCTGAAAAACTGTTTTTT.

V is TRBV4-2 and J is TRBJ2-3; the match to TRBD2 covers 8 bases. The CDR3 consists of 16 residues. The junction had 5 bases not matched to a gene; V was cut back by 1 base and J by 2 bases. Germline CDR1 is LGHNA and CDR2 is YNFKEQ. CDR3 amino acids: CASSQAPGGVTDTQYF. The DNA for the CDR3 is TGTGCCAGCAGCCAAGCGCCGGGGGGGGTCACAGATACGCAGTATTTT.

V and J are TRBV27 and TRBJ1-4; TRBD1 aligns across 8 bases. The CDR3 has 14 amino acids. CDR1 and CDR2 from the germline V gene are MNHEY and SMNVEV (reference sequence). V shed 2 bases and J 7 bases; nucleotides not matched to a gene: 3. This CDR3 is CASSLITGGEKLFF. CDR3 sequence (DNA): TGTGCCAGCAGTTTAATAACAGGGGGTGAAAAACTGTTTTTT.

This clone has ten or more counts. The chain carries TRBV11-2 and TRBJ1-1; 9 bases are shared with TRBD1. With V trimmed by 5 bases and J by 5 bases, 9 bases remained unmatched. The length of the CDR3 is 15 residues. Germline values: CDR1 SGHAT, CDR2 FQNNGV. CDR3 DNA: TGTGCCAGCAGCGCACGTTACAGGGGGCGGACTGAAGCTTTCTTT. Protein: CASSARYRGRTEAFF.

The chain has TRBV7-9 and TRBJ1-1; D uncertain. Trimming cost V 11 bases and J 0 bases, with 13 bases left between them. The CDR3 sequence is 13 residues long. Per the germline V gene, CDR1 is SEHNR and CDR2 is FQNEAQ (reference sequence). The CDR3: CAARASMNTEAFF. CDR3 coding DNA: TGTGCCGCCCGAGCATCTATGAACACTGAAGCTTTCTTT.

This chain joins TRBV18 and TRBJ1-2; 12 bases are shared with TRBD1. Germline trimming cut 3 bases from V and 3 bases from J; bases unmatched to any gene: 2. CDR3 length equals 15 residues. The germline V gene encodes CDR1 KGHSH and CDR2 LQKENI. CDR3 sequence reads: CASSPGQGADYGYTF. CDR3 nucleotides: TGTGCCAGCTCACCGGGACAGGGGGCCGACTATGGCTACACCTTC.

The chain employs TRBV28 and TRBJ1-2, with 9 bases lining up with TRBD1. Germline assignment: CDR1 MDHEN and CDR2 SYDVKM. The CDR3 covers 15 residues. The V segment lost 4 bases and the J segment 4 bases; nucleotides outside the gene matches: 7. CDR3 residues: CASSSQKDRGYGYTF. CDR3 sequence (DNA): TGTGCCAGCAGTTCACAAAAGGACAGGGGCTATGGCTACACCTTC.

The J gene is TRBJ1-4, the V gene TRBV19; 10 nucleotides match TRBD1. V shed 4 bases and J 8 bases; nucleotides not matched to a gene: 7. The germline gives CDR1 LNHDA, CDR2 SQIVND (reference sequence). The CDR3 sequence is 15 residues long. The CDR3 is CASSTRTGGTEKLFF. The CDR3 DNA reads TGTGCCAGTAGTACCCGGACAGGGGGAACGGAAAAACTGTTTTTT.

The gene calls are TRBV28 and TRBJ2-3; 7 nucleotides agree with TRBD1. The ends lost 2 bases at V and 5 bases at J; junction bases unmatched: 7. The CDR3 has 15 amino acids. Germline loops: CDR1 MDHEN, CDR2 SYDVKM. The CDR3 sequence: CASSLIDRAEDTQYF. For the CDR3, the DNA is TGTGCCAGCAGTTTAATCGACAGGGCGGAAGATACGCAGTATTTT.

The gene calls are TRBV10-1 and TRBJ2-1, with D possibly matching TRBD2 (6 bases). V was pared by 0 bases and J by 5 bases, with 11 bases between. The germline gives CDR1 WNHNN, CDR2 SYGVQD (reference sequence). The CDR3 loop spans 15 amino acids. DNA for the CDR3: TGCGCCAGCAGTGAGTCGGCGGGACTCAACAATGAGCAGTTCTTC. Encoded protein: CASSESAGLNNEQFF.